This entry concerns a single TCR beta chain. Its target antigen remains unknown. A read error may be the cause here, since a much bigger clone is one base away. Here the CDR3 omits its conserved ending phenylalanine or tryptophan, so a read error is the likely source. TCRdb records Illumina MiSeq as the sequencer. The public reads were run again by TCRdb, first through fastp at Q25 and then through MiXCR, and only productive beta chains were kept. Rows are unified per CDR3 protein, each entry keeping the most common DNA and genes. In this sample the table shows roughly 63,000 distinct CDR3 sequences, around 21% of which occur a single time. Of the sample, less than 2.5% is held by the ten largest clones. The CDR3 spans 16 amino acids, including both terminal residues. The CDR3 DNA has 48 bases and is translated from base 1. The germline V gene (reference sequence) provides CDR1 DFQATT and CDR2 SNEGSKA.

This specimen belongs to a study of lung T cells in sarcoidosis with Löfgren's syndrome (dated by TCRdb to between 2016 and 2019). For the study in its entirety: Sarcoidosis was characterized as a granulomatous, predominantly pulmonary disease marked by accumulation of CD4+ T cells in bronchoalveolar lavage fluid. The repertoire analyses were focused on Lofgren's syndrome patients.

Paper-wide results and their limitations: Recognition of a sarcoidosis-associated antigen was only suggested, and the antigen itself remained putative and was not identified. When alphabeta pairing was analyzed, TRAV12-1 tended to pair preferentially with TRBV2, and the resulting paired TCRs displayed CDR3 homology. Compared with control subjects, Lofgren's syndrome patients reportedly showed the greatest expansion in the V gene segments TRAV12-1 and TRBV2. Sharing of TRAV12-1 and TRBV2 CDR3 motifs among multiple Lofgren's syndrome patients was reported, suggesting public CD4+ TCR repertoires.

This TCR was sampled from a human donor with sarcoidosis (Löfgren's syndrome or another form), or a control subject (not recorded which). Sequenced sample: CD4+ T cells from PBMCs. The chain links TRBV20-1 with TRBJ2-7, with an unclear D gene assignment. The J call is uncertain, as TRBJ2-1 better fits the DNA end. CDR3 protein: CSARASVGVPHNEQFS. The sequenced DNA: TGCAGTGCTAGAGCGAGTGTGGGTGTCCCCCACAATGAGCAGTTCTCC.